This TCR beta chain was identified in a study of blood T cell repertoires in COVID-19 (dated by TCRdb to between 2020 and 2021). Looking at the study overall: Samples covering the acute and convalescent phases of COVID-19 were provided by collaborators in the United States, Italy and Spain. HLA class I and class II types, where available, came from metadata supplied by the sample provider rather than from assay-based typing. The prospective study material was composed of cDNA or gDNA derived from T cells, B-cell-depleted T cells, or PBMCs. A de-identified subject ID, COVID-19 status, age in years and sex were almost always included in the sample metadata. Samples were obtained from the ongoing ImmuneRACE study (first 160 participants) and from over a thousand subjects provided by 6 global collaborators. A freely available public database, intended as a resource for researchers studying the immune response to SARS-CoV-2, is where the repertoires were released. Subjects who had been exposed to COVID-19, were actively infected with it, or had recovered from it provided the deeply sampled blood TCRbeta repertoires that made up the dataset.

On the study overall, not on this receptor specifically: The amount of clinical and demographic metadata varied by source and participant and was provided uncurated.

A remark on this clone: Its antigen is unknown. No base quality values were provided; no much bigger clone lies one nucleotide off.

Samples from volunteer blood donors who had recovered from COVID-19 were contributed by a second Seattle source. Each collaborating institution followed its own protocols to collect whole blood in K2EDTA tubes. For TCRbeta analysis, collaborator samples were shipped as frozen whole blood, as isolated PBMCs, or as DNA extracted from either sample type. The immunoSEQ Assay, a bias-controlled multiplex PCR, was used to amplify TCRbeta CDR3 regions from genomic DNA. As for the authors' bioinformatics: The number of nucleated cells in each sample was estimated from the amplification of reference gene primers within the assay. To quantify the absolute abundance of each unique TCRbeta CDR3 rearrangement, sequence reads were collapsed and filtered. Productive Simpson clonality was computed per sample as the square root of Simpson's diversity index over productive rearrangements. TCRdb provides this immuneACCESS table in a form limited to in-frame rearrangements. Some clones are lacking; in checked studies, under half of them reflect an unresolved V gene, and why the rest are absent is not known. V and J calls and clone size follow that table, whereas D and trimming were derived from the DNA. The sample table holds about 220,000 clones, of which roughly 80% were seen once. Of the sample, 3% to 3.5% falls within the top ten clones.

V is trimmed back by 3 bases and J by 1 base, and the junction contains 0 bases that no gene match accounts for. From the cysteine through the phenylalanine, the CDR3 covers 14 amino acids. Kept here is only the CDR3 DNA, which spans 42 bases and is read in frame from base 1. From a lookup of the germline V gene, CDR1 and CDR2 are KGHSH and LQKENI. The chain employs TRBV18 and TRBJ2-3; 8 junctional bases match TRBD2. Sequencing was done on a sample of peripheral blood. The source is a woman in her twenties or thirties who had recovered from COVID-19. The CDR3 reads as follows: CASSPSGGTDTQYF. The nucleotide sequence reads as follows: TGTGCCAGCTCACCTAGCGGGGGCACAGATACGCAGTATTTT.